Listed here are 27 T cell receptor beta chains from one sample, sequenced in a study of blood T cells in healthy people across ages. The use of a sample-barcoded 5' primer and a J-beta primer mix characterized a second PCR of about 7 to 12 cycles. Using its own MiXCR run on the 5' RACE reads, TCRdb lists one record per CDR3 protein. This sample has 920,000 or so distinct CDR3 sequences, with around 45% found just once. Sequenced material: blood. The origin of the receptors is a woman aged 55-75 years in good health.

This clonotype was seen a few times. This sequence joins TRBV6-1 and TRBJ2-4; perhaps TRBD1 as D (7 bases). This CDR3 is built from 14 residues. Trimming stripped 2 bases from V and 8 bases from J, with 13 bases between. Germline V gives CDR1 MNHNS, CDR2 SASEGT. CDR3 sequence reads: CASSELRGVDIQYF. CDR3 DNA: TGTGCCAGCAGTGAACTCAGGGGGGTGGACATTCAGTACTTC.

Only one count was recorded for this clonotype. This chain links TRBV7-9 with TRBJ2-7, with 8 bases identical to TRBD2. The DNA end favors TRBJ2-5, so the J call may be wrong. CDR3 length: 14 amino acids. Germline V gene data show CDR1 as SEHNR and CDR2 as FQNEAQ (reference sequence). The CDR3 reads CASSRDSGKETQYF. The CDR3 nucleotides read TGTGCCAGCAGCAGGGATAGCGGGAAAGAGACCCAGTACTTC.

CDR3 bases: TGTGCCAGCAGTTACCGGACTAGCAGAAATGAGCAGTTCTTC. It specifies CASSYRTSRNEQFF. This chain uses TRBV6-5 with TRBJ2-1; TRBD2 aligns across 8 bases. V dropped 2 bases and J dropped 7; count of bases not matched to a gene: 4. Germline CDR1 is MNHEY and CDR2 is SVGAGI. CDR3 length: 14 amino acids.

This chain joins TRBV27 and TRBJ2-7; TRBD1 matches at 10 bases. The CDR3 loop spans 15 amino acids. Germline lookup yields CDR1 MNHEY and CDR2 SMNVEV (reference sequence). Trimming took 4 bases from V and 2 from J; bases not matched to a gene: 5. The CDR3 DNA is TGTGCCAGCAGTTCGGACAGGGGGTCCCCCTACGAGCAGTACTTC. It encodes CASSSDRGSPYEQYF.

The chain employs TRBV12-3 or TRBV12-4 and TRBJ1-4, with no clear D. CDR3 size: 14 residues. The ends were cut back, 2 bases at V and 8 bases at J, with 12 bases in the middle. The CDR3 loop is CASSLLAVREKLFF. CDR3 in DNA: TGTGCCAGCAGTTTACTCGCGGTTAGAGAAAAACTGTTTTTT.

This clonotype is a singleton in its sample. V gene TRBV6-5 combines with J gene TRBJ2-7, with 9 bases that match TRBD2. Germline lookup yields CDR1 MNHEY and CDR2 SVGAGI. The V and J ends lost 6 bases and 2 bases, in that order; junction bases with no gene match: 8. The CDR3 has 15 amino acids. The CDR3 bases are TGTGCCAGCAGCCCATCTAGCGGGGACGCCTACGAGCAGTACTTC. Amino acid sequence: CASSPSSGDAYEQYF.

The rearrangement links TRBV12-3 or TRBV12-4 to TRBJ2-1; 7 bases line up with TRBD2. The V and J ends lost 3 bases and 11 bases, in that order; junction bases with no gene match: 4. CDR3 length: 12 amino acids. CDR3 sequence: CASSFGDYKQFF. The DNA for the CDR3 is TGTGCCAGCAGTTTTGGGGACTACAAGCAGTTCTTC.

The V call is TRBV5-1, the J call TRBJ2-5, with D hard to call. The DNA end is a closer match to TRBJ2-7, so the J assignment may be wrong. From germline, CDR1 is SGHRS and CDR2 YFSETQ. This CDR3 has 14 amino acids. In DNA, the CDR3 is TGCGCCAGCAGCCAACGGGCCTCGAGCGACGAGCAGTACTTC. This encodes CASSQRASSDEQYF.

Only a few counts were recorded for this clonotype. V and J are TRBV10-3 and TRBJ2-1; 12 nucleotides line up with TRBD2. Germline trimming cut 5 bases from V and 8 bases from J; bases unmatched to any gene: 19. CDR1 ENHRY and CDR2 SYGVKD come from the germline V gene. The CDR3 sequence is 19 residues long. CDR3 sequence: CAISLSLAGGNGREDEQFF. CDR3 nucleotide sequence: TGTGCCATCAGTCTCAGCCTAGCGGGAGGGAACGGGCGTGAGGATGAGCAGTTCTTC.

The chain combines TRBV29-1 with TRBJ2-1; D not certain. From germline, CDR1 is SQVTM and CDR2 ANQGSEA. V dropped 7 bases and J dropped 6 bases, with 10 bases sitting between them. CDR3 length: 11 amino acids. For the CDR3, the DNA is TGCAGCGCCAATGACCTCAATGAGCAGTTCTTC. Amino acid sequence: CSANDLNEQFF.

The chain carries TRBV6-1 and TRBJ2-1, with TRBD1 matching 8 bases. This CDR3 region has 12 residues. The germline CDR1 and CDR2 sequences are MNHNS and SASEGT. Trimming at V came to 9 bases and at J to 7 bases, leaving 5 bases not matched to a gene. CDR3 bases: TGTGCCAGTCTGGACAGGGAGAATGAGCAGTTCTTC. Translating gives CASLDRENEQFF.

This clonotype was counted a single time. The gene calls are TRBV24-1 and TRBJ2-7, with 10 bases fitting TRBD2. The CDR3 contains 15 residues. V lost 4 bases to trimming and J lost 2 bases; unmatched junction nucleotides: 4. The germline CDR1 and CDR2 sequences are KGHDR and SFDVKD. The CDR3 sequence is CATSDRTSGTYEQYF. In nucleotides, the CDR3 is TGTGCCACCAGTGACCGGACTAGCGGAACCTACGAGCAGTACTTC.

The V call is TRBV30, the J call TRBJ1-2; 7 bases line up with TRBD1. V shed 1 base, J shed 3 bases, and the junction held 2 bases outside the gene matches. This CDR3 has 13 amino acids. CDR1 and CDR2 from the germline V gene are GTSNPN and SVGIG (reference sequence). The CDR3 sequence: CAWSGGTDYGYTF. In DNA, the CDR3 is TGTGCCTGGAGTGGGGGGACAGACTATGGCTACACCTTC. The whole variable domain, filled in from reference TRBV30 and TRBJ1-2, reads SQTIHQWPATLVQPVGSPLSLECTVEGTSNPNLYWYRQAAGRGLQLLFYSVGIGQISSEVPQNLSASRPQDRQFILSSKKLLLSDSGFYLCAWSGGTDYGYTFGSGTRLTVV.

CDR3 region: CASSLEGLEGETQYF. The CDR3, as DNA: TGTGCCAGCAGCTTAGAGGGTCTAGAAGGGGAGACCCAGTACTTC. This chain uses TRBV7-3 with TRBJ2-5; TRBD2 is a possible D gene (5 bases). Germline V CDR1 and CDR2: SGHTA, FQGTGA. Trimming stripped 2 bases from V and 5 bases from J, with 15 bases between. The CDR3 is made up of 15 amino acids.

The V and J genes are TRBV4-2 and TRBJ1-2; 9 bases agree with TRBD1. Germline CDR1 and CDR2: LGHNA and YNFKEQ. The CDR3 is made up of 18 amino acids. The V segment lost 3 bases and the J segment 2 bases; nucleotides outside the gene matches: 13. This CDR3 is CASSHDPGQGQLNYGYTF. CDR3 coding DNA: TGTGCCAGCAGCCATGATCCGGGACAGGGCCAACTAAACTATGGCTACACCTTC.

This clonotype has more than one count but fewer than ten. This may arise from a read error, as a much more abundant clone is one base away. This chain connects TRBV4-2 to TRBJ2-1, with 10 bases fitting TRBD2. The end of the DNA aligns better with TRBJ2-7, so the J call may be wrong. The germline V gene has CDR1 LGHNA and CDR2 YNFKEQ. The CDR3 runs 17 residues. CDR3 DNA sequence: TGTGCCAGCAGCCAAGAGGAGAGCGGGAGGGCTTACAATGAGCAGTACTTC. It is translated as CASSQEESGRAYNEQYF.

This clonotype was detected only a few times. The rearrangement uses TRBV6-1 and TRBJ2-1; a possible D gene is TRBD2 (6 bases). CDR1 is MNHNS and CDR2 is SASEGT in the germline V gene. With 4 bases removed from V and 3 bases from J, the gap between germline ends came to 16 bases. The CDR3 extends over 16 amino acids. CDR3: CASSGSGVLLYNEQFF. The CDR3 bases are TGTGCCAGCAGTGGATCGGGGGTCCTTCTCTACAATGAGCAGTTCTTC.

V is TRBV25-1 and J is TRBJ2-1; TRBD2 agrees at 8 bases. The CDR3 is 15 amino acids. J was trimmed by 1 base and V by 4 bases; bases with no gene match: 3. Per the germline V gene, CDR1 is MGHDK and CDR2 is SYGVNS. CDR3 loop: CASSGAGVSYNEQFF. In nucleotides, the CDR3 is TGTGCCAGCAGTGGAGCGGGAGTGTCCTACAATGAGCAGTTCTTC.

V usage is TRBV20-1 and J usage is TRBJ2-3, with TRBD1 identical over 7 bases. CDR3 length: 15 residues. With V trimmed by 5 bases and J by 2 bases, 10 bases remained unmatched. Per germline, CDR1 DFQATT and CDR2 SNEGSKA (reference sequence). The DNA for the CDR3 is TGCAGTGCTCTTGATCCGGGACAGTACACAGATACGCAGTATTTT. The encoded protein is CSALDPGQYTDTQYF.

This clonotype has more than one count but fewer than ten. CDR3 in amino acids: CASSGLAGQYF. As DNA, the CDR3 is TGTGCCAGCAGCGGACTAGCCGGGCAGTATTTT. This chain links TRBV27 with TRBJ2-3; 8 bases map to TRBD2. The germline gives CDR1 MNHEY, CDR2 SMNVEV (reference sequence). The CDR3 runs to 11 residues. J gave up 11 bases and V 6 bases, and 4 bases lay outside the gene matches.

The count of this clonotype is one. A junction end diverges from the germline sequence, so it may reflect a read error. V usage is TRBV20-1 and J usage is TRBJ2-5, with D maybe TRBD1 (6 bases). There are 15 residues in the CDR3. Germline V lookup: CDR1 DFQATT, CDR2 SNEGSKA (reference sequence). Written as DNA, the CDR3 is TGCAGTGCGAGAGGACAGCCCTCTTGGGAAGAGACCCAGTACTTC. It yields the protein CSARGQPSWEETQYF.

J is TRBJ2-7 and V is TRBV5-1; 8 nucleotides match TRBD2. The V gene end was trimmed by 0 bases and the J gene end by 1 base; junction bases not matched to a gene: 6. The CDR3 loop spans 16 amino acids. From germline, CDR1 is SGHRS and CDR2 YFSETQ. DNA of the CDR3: TGCGCCAGCAGCTTGGGGGCGGGAGGTGTATCCTACGAGCAGTACTTC. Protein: CASSLGAGGVSYEQYF.

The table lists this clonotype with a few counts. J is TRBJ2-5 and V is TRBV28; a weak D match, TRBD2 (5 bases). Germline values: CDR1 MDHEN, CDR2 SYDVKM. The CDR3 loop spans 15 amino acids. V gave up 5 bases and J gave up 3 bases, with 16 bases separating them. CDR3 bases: TGTGCCAGCAGTAACGGCGGGCTTTCAGAAGAGACCCAGTACTTC. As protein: CASSNGGLSEETQYF.

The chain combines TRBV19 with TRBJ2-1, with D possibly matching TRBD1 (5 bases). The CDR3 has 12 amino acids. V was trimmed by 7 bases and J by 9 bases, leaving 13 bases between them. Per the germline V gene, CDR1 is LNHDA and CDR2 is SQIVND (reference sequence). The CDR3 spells CASTRQGSEQFF. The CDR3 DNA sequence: TGTGCCAGTACCCGGCAGGGCAGTGAGCAGTTCTTC.

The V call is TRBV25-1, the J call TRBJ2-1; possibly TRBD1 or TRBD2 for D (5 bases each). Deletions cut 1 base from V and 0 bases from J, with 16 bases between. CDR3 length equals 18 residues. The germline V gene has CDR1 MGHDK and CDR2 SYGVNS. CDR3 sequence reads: CASSEWGRGSSSYNEQFF. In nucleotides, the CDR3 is TGTGCCAGCAGTGAATGGGGACGGGGTTCCAGCTCCTACAATGAGCAGTTCTTC.

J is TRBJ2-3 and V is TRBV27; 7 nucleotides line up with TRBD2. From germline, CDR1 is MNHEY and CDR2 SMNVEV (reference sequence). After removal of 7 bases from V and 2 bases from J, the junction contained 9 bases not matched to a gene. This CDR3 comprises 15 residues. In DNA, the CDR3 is TGTGCCAGCACCTCTAGCGGCTACAACACAGATACGCAGTATTTT. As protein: CASTSSGYNTDTQYF.

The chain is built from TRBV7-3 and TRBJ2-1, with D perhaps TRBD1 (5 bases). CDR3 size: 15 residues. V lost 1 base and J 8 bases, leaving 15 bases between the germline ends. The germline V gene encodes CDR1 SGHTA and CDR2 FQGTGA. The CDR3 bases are TGTGCCAGCAGCTTAAGACTGGCAGGGTTCGATGAGCAGTTCTTC. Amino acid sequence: CASSLRLAGFDEQFF.